This T cell receptor beta chain was retrieved from a study of T cells in Graves' hyperthyroidism and ophthalmopathy. Study-wide findings and caveats: Most expanded thyroid clonotypes above 0.001 also appeared in blood.

Amplified TCR beta CDR3 regions derived from RNA transcripts. The HTBI primer set served for first-round RT-PCR of the TCR CDR3. TCRdb independently ran MiXCR on the multiplex PCR reads; one entry per CDR3 protein. This sample has a few hundred thousand distinct CDR3 sequences, with about 15% found just once. In patients aged 18 to 65, hyperthyroidism was newly diagnosed, with duration under 2 months. Any symptoms of ophthalmopathy came after the first hyperthyroidism diagnosis, from which the blood sample dates. This clonotype was seen many times. The antigen remains unidentified. V lost 10 bases, J lost 1 base, and 14 bases lay in between. This CDR3 spans 14 amino acids.

This TCR derives from a woman between 40 and 55 years old with Graves' hyperthyroidism that later progressed to Graves' ophthalmopathy. The chain carries TRBV12-3 or TRBV12-4 and TRBJ2-1; tentatively, D is TRBD1 (5 bases). Sequencing was done on a sample of blood. CDR3 DNA sequence: TGTGCCACCGGTAGGGGCTTGTCCTACAATGAGCAGTTCTTC. The encoded protein is CATGRGLSYNEQFF.